One sample yielded the 3 T cell receptor beta chains listed below, sequenced in a study of OX40 agonist ivuxolimab in advanced cancers. Library method: the immunoSEQ multiplex PCR assay. TCRdb mirrors the immuneACCESS table, restricted to in-frame sequences. Some clones are absent from its copies; in checked studies, under half trace to an unresolved V gene, and the reason for the others is unknown. Recorded for this sample are just over 90,000 clones; roughly 89% of them occurred a single time. 0.7% to 0.95% of the sample rests with the top ten. The material was CD4+ or CD8+ T cells sorted from blood, obtained in a trial of the OX40 agonist ivuxolimab. The receptor set was obtained from an adult with an advanced solid tumor such as melanoma, head and neck, liver or kidney cancer.

This chain joins TRBV9 and TRBJ1-4, with D perhaps TRBD1 (5 bases). Trimming stripped 0 bases from V and 6 bases from J, with 9 bases between. The CDR3 spans 14 residues. The germline V gene has CDR1 SGDLS and CDR2 YYNGEE. The CDR3 region has the DNA TGTGCCAGCAGCGTAGTGGGGGATGATGAAAAACTGTTTTTT. This codes for CASSVVGDDEKLFF.

This chain connects TRBV9 to TRBJ2-2; D is tentatively TRBD1 or TRBD2 (6 bases each). From germline, CDR1 is SGDLS and CDR2 YYNGEE. The CDR3 is made up of 14 amino acids. V lost 7 bases and J lost 4, with 14 bases in between. The CDR3 DNA reads as TGTGCCAGCCAGGGGCTAGCGAGCACCGGGGAGCTGTTTTTT. Its translation is CASQGLASTGELFF.

About this clone: This sample also contains other DNA sequences that code for the same CDR3. The chain joins TRBV6-1 to TRBJ2-3; 10 bases are shared with TRBD2. The CDR3 is made up of 17 amino acids. The junction had 8 bases not matched to a gene; V was cut back by 4 bases and J by 1 base. CDR1 is MNHNS and CDR2 is SASEGT in the germline V gene. DNA for the CDR3: TGTGCCAGCAGTGCCACTCTAGCGGGAGATGGCACAGATACGCAGTATTTT. It specifies CASSATLAGDGTDTQYF.